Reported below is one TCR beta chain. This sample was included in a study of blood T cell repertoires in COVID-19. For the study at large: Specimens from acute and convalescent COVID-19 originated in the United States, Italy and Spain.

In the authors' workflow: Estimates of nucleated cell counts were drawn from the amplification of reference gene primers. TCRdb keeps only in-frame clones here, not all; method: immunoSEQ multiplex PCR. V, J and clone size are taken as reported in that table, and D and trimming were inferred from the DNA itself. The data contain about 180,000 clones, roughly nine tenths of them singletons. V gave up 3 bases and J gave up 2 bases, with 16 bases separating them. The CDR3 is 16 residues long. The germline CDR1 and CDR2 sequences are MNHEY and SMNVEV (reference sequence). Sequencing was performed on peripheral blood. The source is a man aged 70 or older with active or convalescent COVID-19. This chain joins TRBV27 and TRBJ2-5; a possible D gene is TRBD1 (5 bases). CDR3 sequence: CASSFRTRRGQETQYF. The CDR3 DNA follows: TGTGCCAGCAGTTTCCGGACAAGACGAGGTCAAGAGACCCAGTACTTC.